This TCR beta chain was observed in a study of neurological immune-mediated disorders (dated by TCRdb to the late 2010s). Study-wide context: Among the approximately 34 multiple sclerosis patients, roughly 31 had relapsing-remitting MS and 3 had secondary progressive MS. The cohort comprised roughly 65 subjects: roughly 15 HAM/TSP patients, some 34 multiple sclerosis patients and approximately 20 healthy controls. The 95 to 120 TCR-beta libraries included longitudinal samples, technical triplicates and paired sorted CD4+ and CD8+ T-cell subsets alongside PBMC samples. Peripheral blood TCR-beta repertoires from patients with HTLV-I-associated myelopathy (HAM/TSP), patients with multiple sclerosis, and healthy controls were compared in the study using UMI-based sequencing.

On this clonotype itself: Its binding antigen is unknown. No qualities accompany the bases; no much larger clone lies one base away.

cDNA was synthesized by template-switch 5'RACE using a primer carrying a 10-nucleotide random unique molecular identifier by which each TCR transcript was tagged. Each sequencing run produced over 170 million TCR-beta sequences covering 15-18 subjects. Total RNA was extracted with the RNeasy kit. Using the KAPA Real-time Library Amplification kit, TCR-beta VDJ regions were amplified with primers for the TCR constant region and the 5'RACE anchor. Sample indexes and Illumina adaptors were added in a first PCR, and a second PCR then increased library yield. After purification with Ampure beads, the TCR product of roughly 650 bp was size-selected on a 2% E-gel SizeSelection system. Library quality was checked on a Bioanalyzer, concentration was measured with Qubit, and libraries were quantified with the Kapa Library Quantification kit before pooling. Libraries were sequenced paired-end 2 x 150 bp on an Illumina HiSeq 2500. To increase sequence diversity, roughly 24-31% phiX was spiked into each library pool. Processing in the source paper ran as follows. The quality-filtered reads were processed with the UMI-based MiGEC pipeline, whose error correction step removed more than 80% of the raw TCR sequences. VDJ genes were aligned to IMGT germline references, and clonotypes were defined by unique CDR3 amino acid sequence plus V-J genes. Clonal expansion, Shannon diversity and CDR3 relatedness (CalcPairwiseDistances, ClusterSamples) were evaluated with VDJtools, and phylogenetic trees were built with CLCbio workbench. Using coefficient-of-variation modelling across technical triplicates, the study counted a clone as expanded if it had at least 8 unique UMIs. Clones were called with MiXCR by TCRdb after fastp trimmed the public reads at Q25, and only in-frame beta chains were retained. Rows with a matching CDR3 protein are joined into one entry that keeps the most common DNA and genes. TCRdb, rather than the study authors, made the V and J calls. For this sample the table gives about 55,000 distinct CDR3 sequences, of which around 3.6% were detected only once. The ten largest clones capture less than 2% of the sample.

Broader findings and caveats from the paper: The highest TCR clonal expansion was observed in HAM/TSP patients, whereas the lowest was observed in MS patients, even when compared with healthy controls. No clinical or MRI features were associated with the MS cluster, and the authors said that larger cohorts are needed. Across subjects, expanded clones never shared an identical CDR3 amino acid sequence, which suggests that the TCR-beta repertoires in every group were private. In a phylogenetic analysis, the repertoires of 18 out of 34 MS patients fell into a single cluster of related CDR3 sequences, pointing to a possible signature at the repertoire level.

According to the germline V gene, CDR1 reads KGHSH and CDR2 reads LQKENI. V trim: 5 bases; J trim: 2 bases; unmatched bases: 4. Including the terminal cysteine and phenylalanine, the CDR3 comprises 15 residues. Of all the DNA, just the CDR3 is kept, 45 bases in frame from base 1. For unsorted PBMC libraries, 2 million PBMCs were used after storage in RNAlater at -80 degrees C until RNA extraction. The multiple sclerosis patients were enrolled in a US clinical protocol that evaluated disease progression with magnetic resonance imaging. PBMCs were separated from peripheral blood using Ficoll-Hypaque density gradient centrifugation and then cryopreserved in liquid nitrogen.

Recombination linked TRBV18 to TRBJ2-1; 9 junctional bases match TRBD1. The receptor was derived from a man aged 25 to 40 with multiple sclerosis. Sample: PBMCs. The nucleotides are TGTGCCAGCTCAACCGGGACAGGGACCTACAATGAGCAGTTCTTC. Its protein product is CASSTGTGTYNEQFF.